Listed below are T cell receptor beta chains from one sample, sequenced in a study of lymphopenia after photon versus proton radiotherapy. Some clones are missing from TCRdb's copy, which holds only in-frame ones; the method was immunoSEQ multiplex PCR. The sample has tens of thousands of clones, 80% to 95% seen once; the top ten hold around 9%. The material was peripheral blood, obtained from a patient treated with proton-based radiotherapy. Receptor source: a woman aged 70-85 years with pancreatic cancer. Some clones in this sample may be carry-over from other donors' samples. The CDR3 runs from the conserved cysteine through the conserved F or W. Fields, in order: J gene, D gene, clone size, V gene, CDR3 DNA, CDR3 protein. The D gene is left open where the match is weak. Expanded clones get a size class; other rows say once, few or many, or leave the size out.

>TRBJ2-1|.|once|TRBV5-4
TGTGCCAGCAGCGAAACCCTGAGCTCCTACAATGAGCAGTTCTTC
CASSETLSSYNEQFF
>TRBJ2-7|TRBD2|.|TRBV27
TGTGCCAGCAGTGCCAGCGGGGGGTACGAGCAGTACTTC
CASSASGGYEQYF
>TRBJ1-5|.|.|TRBV28
TGTGCCAGCCTTTCGGGGATTAGCAATCAGCCCCAGCATTTT
CASLSGISNQPQHF
>TRBJ2-7|.|.|TRBV29-1
TGCAGCGTTGGAGACGGGAGCTACGAGCAGTACTTC
CSVGDGSYEQYF
>TRBJ2-7|.|.|TRBV20-1
TGCAGTGCTTTAGACCCGCCTGAGCAGTACTTC
CSALDPPEQYF
>TRBJ1-1|TRBD1|.|TRBV5-4
TGTGCCAGCAGCCCAGGACAGGTTTTCTCTACGAACACTGAAGCTTTCTTT
CASSPGQVFSTNTEAFF
>TRBJ1-4|.|.|TRBV10-3
TGTGCCATCAGCCCCAGGGCGGCTAATGAAAAACTGTTTTTT
CAISPRAANEKLFF
>TRBJ1-6|.|few|TRBV7-2
TGTGCCAGCAGCTTAGGCACAAATTCACCCCTCCACTTT
CASSLGTNSPLHF
>TRBJ2-7|TRBD2|.|TRBV6-5
TGTGCCAGCAGAAAGGGGACCACGGGGGGATACGAGCAGTACTTC
CASRKGTTGGYEQYF
>TRBJ2-6|.|.|TRBV27
TGTGCCAGCAGTCAGATGATCTCTGGGGCCAACGTCCTGACTTTC
CASSQMISGANVLTF
>TRBJ2-1|TRBD2|.|TRBV28
TGTGCCAGCAGGGCACTTAAGGGTTCCGGCGGGAGTCTGTTCGATGAGCAGTTCTTC
CASRALKGSGGSLFDEQFF
>TRBJ2-3|TRBD1|.|TRBV7-9
TGTGCCAGCAGTTCCGGGACAGGGGTCGATACGCAGTATTTT
CASSSGTGVDTQYF
>TRBJ2-5|TRBD2|.|TRBV14
TGTGCCAGCAGCCAGCCAGCGGGAGCGGAGACCCAGTACTTC
CASSQPAGAETQYF
>TRBJ2-7|.|.|TRBV9
TGTGCCAGCAGCCCCAGGGACCCCTACGAGCAGTACTTC
CASSPRDPYEQYF
>TRBJ2-5|.|.|TRBV13
TGTGCCAGCAGCTTAGGACATACCCAAGAGACCCAGTACTTC
CASSLGHTQETQYF
>TRBJ2-7|.|few|TRBV9
TGTGCCAGCAGCGTATATGGATGGGGTTCCCCCTACGAGCAGTACTTC
CASSVYGWGSPYEQYF
>TRBJ2-5|.|.|TRBV9
TGTGCCAGCAGCTATGGCCCTGATAGGGAGACCCAGTACTTC
CASSYGPDRETQYF
>TRBJ2-7|TRBD2|.|TRBV5-1
TGCGCCAGCAGCCCAGGGGTAGCGGGAGGGCAAGGTTACGAGCAGTACTTC
CASSPGVAGGQGYEQYF
>TRBJ2-3|.|.|TRBV2
TGTGCCAGCAGTCAAAGACAGAACACAGATACGCAGTATTTT
CASSQRQNTDTQYF
>TRBJ2-1|.|.|TRBV5-1
TGCGCCAGCAGCTTGGCGGGCAATGAGCAGTTCTTC
CASSLAGNEQFF
>TRBJ1-1|.|.|TRBV6-5
TGTGCCAGCAGTTACTCGAAGGGGTCCACTGAAGCTTTCTTT
CASSYSKGSTEAFF
>TRBJ2-5|.|.|TRBV9
TGTGCCAGCAGCCCCCTTACGGGACAACAAGAGACCCAGTACTTC
CASSPLTGQQETQYF
>TRBJ2-7|TRBD1|.|TRBV7-6
TGTGCCAGCAGTGGATCCGGGACAGCCTACGAGCAGTACTTC
CASSGSGTAYEQYF
>TRBJ1-1|.|.|TRBV7-9
TGTGCCAGCAGCTTGGGGGGGACACTTAACACTGAAGCTTTCTTT
CASSLGGTLNTEAFF
>TRBJ2-1|.|.|TRBV5-1
TGCGCCAGCAGCCGGGAGGGGCCAGGGGGCGCGAGCTCCTACAATGAGCAGTTCTTC
CASSREGPGGASSYNEQFF
>TRBJ1-4|.|few|TRBV28
TGTGCCAGCAGCCCCCGACGGCCTTTTAATGAAAAACTGTTTTTT
CASSPRRPFNEKLFF
>TRBJ1-2|.|.|TRBV2
TGTGCCAGCAGTGTCGAAGGGTCTAACTATGGCTACACCTTC
CASSVEGSNYGYTF
>TRBJ1-6|.|.|TRBV30
TGTGCCTGGAGTGGGTTCCAGGGGAACAATTCACCCCTCCACTTT
CAWSGFQGNNSPLHF
>TRBJ2-7|TRBD1|.|TRBV19
TGTGCCAGTAGTATCGGGACAGGGTCCGACGAGCAGTACTTC
CASSIGTGSDEQYF
>TRBJ2-2|.|.|TRBV4-1
TGCGCCAGCAGCCAAGATTTCAACCAGGGCTGGTACACCGGGGAGCTGTTTTTT
CASSQDFNQGWYTGELFF
>TRBJ2-1|TRBD2|few|TRBV9
TGTGCCAGCAGCCAAGCGGGAGGGGGGCATGAGCAGTTCTTC
CASSQAGGGHEQFF
>TRBJ1-1|.|.|TRBV19
TGTGCCAGTAGCAGCTATACAGGGATTGAAGCTTTCTTT
CASSSYTGIEAFF
>TRBJ2-3|.|.|TRBV11-2
TGTGCCAGCAGCTTAGGATTCAAGGCCGCTAGCACAGATACGCAGTATTTT
CASSLGFKAASTDTQYF
>TRBJ2-7|TRBD2|once|TRBV5-1
TGCGCCAGCAGCGCGACTAGCGGAGCCTACGAGCAGTACTTC
CASSATSGAYEQYF
>TRBJ2-3|TRBD2|.|TRBV5-1
TGCGCCAGCAGCTTGGATAAGCGGGACCCCCCAGATACGCAGTATTTT
CASSLDKRDPPDTQYF
>TRBJ2-3|.|few|TRBV11-2
TGTGCCAGCAGGATCGTGGGTGTAGATACGCAGTATTTT
CASRIVGVDTQYF
>TRBJ1-1|.|.|TRBV29-1
TGCAGCGTTGACTCAACGGCAGAGAACACTGAAGCTTTCTTT
CSVDSTAENTEAFF
>TRBJ2-3|.|.|TRBV4-3
TGCGCCAGCAGCCAAGATCGGGGCACAGATACGCAGTATTTT
CASSQDRGTDTQYF
>TRBJ1-1|TRBD1|.|TRBV5-5
TGTGCCAGCAGTCGAGGGGGCGACGGTGAAGCTTTCTTT
CASSRGGDGEAFF
>TRBJ1-1|TRBD1|.|TRBV5-1
TGCGCCAGCAGCTCCCAGGGGGCAGGCACTGAAGCTTTCTTT
CASSSQGAGTEAFF
>TRBJ2-1|TRBD2|.|TRBV6-6
TGTGCCAGCACCGTCCTAGCGGGGGAATACAATGAGCAGTTCTTC
CASTVLAGEYNEQFF
>TRBJ2-1|TRBD2|.|TRBV2
TGTGCCAGCAGGAGTAGCGGGACCTCCTACAATGAGCAGTTCTTC
CASRSSGTSYNEQFF
>TRBJ2-7|.|.|TRBV28
TGTGCCAGCAGTCCCCCCAAGGGAGGGGGGAGCTCCTACGAGCAGTACTTC
CASSPPKGGGSSYEQYF
>TRBJ1-1|.|.|TRBV29-1
TGCAGCACTCGACAGAACACTGAAGCTTTCTTT
CSTRQNTEAFF
>TRBJ1-6|.|.|TRBV27
TGTGCCAGCAGTTTATTGTTAGGTTCACCCCTCCACTTT
CASSLLLGSPLHF
>TRBJ2-7|.|.|TRBV4-1
TGCGCCAGCAGCCAAGATTCCGGGGACTTCACCTACGAGCAGTACTTC
CASSQDSGDFTYEQYF
>TRBJ1-2|.|.|TRBV27
TGTGCCAGCAGCGACAGGTACGGTGGCTACACCTTC
CASSDRYGGYTF
>TRBJ2-7|.|.|TRBV4-3
TGCGCCAGCAGCCCCCAGAGGGGTACCGCCTACGAGCAGTACTTC
CASSPQRGTAYEQYF